Below are 28 T cell receptor beta chains sequenced from a single sample in a study of blood T cell repertoires in COVID-19. Using immunoSEQ multiplex PCR, the repertoire was profiled, and TCRdb retains in-frame clones only, with some absent. In the table there are some 65,000 clones, about 86% of which are singletons. The specimen sequenced was peripheral blood. The receptor set was obtained from a woman older than 75 with active COVID-19.

The chain joins TRBV7-2 to TRBJ1-1, with D possibly matching TRBD1 (6 bases). The CDR3 consists of 15 residues. Between the trimmed V and J ends, which lost 2 bases and 5 bases, there was a span of 15 bases. Germline V lookup: CDR1 SGHTA, CDR2 FQGNSA. The CDR3 bases are TGTGCCAGCAGCTTATACGGGGGAGGGGGAACTGAAGCTTTCTTT. Translation gives CASSLYGGGGTEAFF.

The chain carries TRBV10-3 and TRBJ2-5; weak D call: TRBD2 (6 bases). This CDR3 contains 13 residues. Trimming pared 6 bases from V and 3 bases from J, leaving 11 bases between. Germline CDR1 reads ENHRY; CDR2 reads SYGVKD. CDR3 bases: TGTGCCATCAGGCCGGGACTTAAAGAGACCCAGTACTTC. Translation gives CAIRPGLKETQYF.

The chain is built from TRBV29-1 and TRBJ1-1; maybe TRBD1 (5 bases). The CDR3 has 14 amino acids. Germline V gene sequence: CDR1 SQVTM, CDR2 ANQGSEA. The V end lost 1 base, the J end lost 1 base, and 10 bases lay between the germline ends. CDR3 amino acids: CSVEGRAWNTEAFF. In DNA, the CDR3 is TGCAGCGTTGAAGGCAGGGCCTGGAACACTGAAGCTTTCTTT.

The chain combines TRBV6-2 or TRBV6-3 with TRBJ1-1; no clear D. CDR3 length: 13 residues. CDR1 is MNHEY, CDR2 SVGEGT, per germline. With 2 bases removed from V and 1 base from J, the gap between germline ends came to 5 bases. The CDR3 nucleotides are TGTGCCAGCAGTTACAATAGGAACACTGAAGCTTTCTTT. Protein: CASSYNRNTEAFF.

This chain's CDR3 is CASSQGREVGYGYTF. The CDR3 bases are TGTGCCAGCAGCCAAGGAAGGGAGGTGGGCTATGGCTACACCTTC. The gene calls are TRBV4-2 and TRBJ1-2; D not certain. Germline CDR1 reads LGHNA; CDR2 reads YNFKEQ. Trimming left V 1 base short and J 4 bases short, with 13 bases between. The CDR3 covers 15 residues.

The rearrangement joins TRBV5-4 to TRBJ1-1, with D maybe TRBD1 (5 bases). CDR3 length: 18 residues. Between the trimmed V and J ends, which lost 5 bases and 2 bases, there was a span of 25 bases. CDR1 is SGHNT and CDR2 is YYREEE in the germline V gene (reference sequence). This CDR3 reads CASSPWDFLPRINTEAFF. CDR3 in DNA: TGTGCCAGCAGTCCCTGGGACTTCTTGCCCCGGATAAACACTGAAGCTTTCTTT. Based on the CDR3 plus reference TRBV5-4 and TRBJ1-1, the full variable domain is ETGVTQSPTHLIKTRGQQVTLRCSSQSGHNTVSWYQQALGQGPQFIFQYYREEENGRGNFPPRFSGLQFPNYSSELNVNALELDDSALYLCASSPWDFLPRINTEAFFGQGTRLTVV.

The rearrangement links TRBV7-9 to TRBJ2-3, with D tentatively TRBD2 (5 bases). V was shortened by 2 bases and J by 2 bases, with 8 bases between the two germline ends. The germline CDR1 and CDR2 sequences are SEHNR and FQNEAQ (reference sequence). This CDR3 is built from 14 residues. CDR3 sequence reads: CASSLSRDTDTQYF. The CDR3 DNA follows: TGTGCCAGCAGCTTAAGCCGGGACACAGATACGCAGTATTTT.

This chain uses TRBV2 with TRBJ2-7; TRBD1 aligns across 7 bases. This CDR3 contains 15 residues. Germline values: CDR1 SNHLY, CDR2 FYNNEI. V trimming: 8 bases; J trimming: 3 bases; junction bases outside the gene matches: 13. The CDR3, as DNA: TGTGCCAGCTCGGAAGGGGGCGGCGTCCACTACGAGCAGTACTTC. It encodes CASSEGGGVHYEQYF.

The genes are TRBV4-2 and TRBJ1-1; D ambiguous. The CDR3 has 14 residues. Germline V gene data show CDR1 as LGHNA and CDR2 as YNFKEQ. The germline V and J ends were trimmed by 0 bases and 2 bases, with 7 bases remaining between them. CDR3 coding DNA: TGTGCCAGCAGCCAAGATGTAATAAACACTGAAGCTTTCTTT. This gives the protein CASSQDVINTEAFF.

The chain has TRBV3-1 (or the pseudogene TRBV3-2) and TRBJ2-1, with TRBD2 identical over 9 bases. The J segment lost 7 bases and the V segment lost 0 bases, leaving 4 bases of the junction unmatched. In germline, CDR1 is LGHDT, CDR2 YNNKEL (reference sequence). The CDR3 runs to 15 residues. The CDR3 nucleotides are TGTGCCAGCAGCCAAGATAGGCTAGCGGGGAATGAGCAGTTCTTC. Translating gives CASSQDRLAGNEQFF.

CDR3 sequence reads: CASSPGTGTEAFF. In DNA form, the CDR3 reads TGCGCCAGCAGCCCCGGTACGGGCACTGAAGCTTTCTTT. The V gene is TRBV5-1, the J gene TRBJ1-1; D is unclear. Trimming took off 4 bases at V and 4 bases at J, with 11 bases between the two ends. This CDR3 comprises 13 residues. In germline, CDR1 is SGHRS, CDR2 YFSETQ.

The V and J genes are TRBV11-2 and TRBJ2-1; D is perhaps TRBD2 (6 bases). The CDR3 spans 16 residues. Germline-derived CDR1 and CDR2 are SGHAT and FQNNGV. V was trimmed by 5 bases and J by 0 bases, leaving 14 bases between them. The CDR3 loop reads CASSPGRGLSYNEQFF. In DNA, the CDR3 is TGTGCCAGCAGCCCCGGGCGGGGTCTCTCCTACAATGAGCAGTTCTTC.

This sequence joins TRBV2 and TRBJ2-5, with D possibly matching TRBD2 (6 bases). V was cut by 7 bases and J by 5 bases, with 20 bases left in between. Per germline, CDR1 SNHLY and CDR2 FYNNEI. This CDR3 has 15 residues. The CDR3 DNA is TGTGCCAGCACCCACACTACAGTAGGAGGGGAGACCCAGTACTTC. Its translation: CASTHTTVGGETQYF. Together with reference TRBV2 and TRBJ2-5, the CDR3 gives the full variable domain: EPEVTQTPSHQVTQMGQEVILRCVPISNHLYFYWYRQILGQKVEFLVSFYNNEISEKSEIFDDQFSVERPDGSNFTLKIRSTKLEDSAMYFCASTHTTVGGETQYFGPGTRLLVL.

The chain employs TRBV5-6 and TRBJ2-3, with 7 bases identical to TRBD1. The CDR3 runs 16 residues. Trimming took 3 bases from V and 0 from J; bases not matched to a gene: 7. CDR1 is SGHDT and CDR2 is YYEEEE in the germline V gene. CDR3 sequence reads: CASSWWTGPSTDTQYF. In nucleotides, the CDR3 is TGTGCCAGCAGCTGGTGGACAGGCCCCAGCACAGATACGCAGTATTTT.

The V call is TRBV30, the J call TRBJ1-6, with D perhaps matching TRBD1 (6 bases). CDR3 size: 15 residues. With 3 bases removed from V and 6 bases from J, the gap between germline ends came to 15 bases. Germline V gene sequence: CDR1 GTSNPN, CDR2 SVGIG (reference sequence). The CDR3 loop is CAWSRGGGINSPLHF. Here the CDR3 DNA reads TGTGCCTGGAGCAGGGGCGGGGGTATTAATTCACCCCTCCACTTT.

The V gene is TRBV6-6, the J gene TRBJ2-5; 10 bases fit TRBD2. From germline, CDR1 is MNHNY and CDR2 SVGAGI (reference sequence). With V trimmed by 5 bases and J by 5 bases, 20 bases remained unmatched. This CDR3 region has 19 residues. CDR3 sequence reads: CASSPRVAGGPAGFETQYF. The CDR3 DNA reads TGTGCCAGCAGTCCCCGCGTAGCGGGGGGCCCTGCGGGATTTGAGACCCAGTACTTC.

The chain is built from TRBV19 and TRBJ1-5, with TRBD1 identical over 7 bases. The CDR3 covers 15 residues. Germline V CDR1 and CDR2: LNHDA, SQIVND (reference sequence). Trimming took 9 bases from V and 2 from J; bases not matched to a gene: 10. The CDR3 DNA is TGTGCCAGCTCCGACAGGGCCGGGGGCAATCAGCCCCAGCATTTT. Protein sequence: CASSDRAGGNQPQHF.

The chain couples TRBV6-5 to TRBJ2-3; D not certain. Germline V lookup: CDR1 MNHEY, CDR2 SVGAGI. The CDR3 length is 15 residues. V lost 6 bases, J lost 2 bases, and 15 bases lay in between. The CDR3, as DNA: TGTGCCAGCAGCCCCGAGGCGGTGTACACAGATACGCAGTATTTT. This gives the protein CASSPEAVYTDTQYF.

This clone was observed once. The chain uses TRBV4-3 and TRBJ1-2; 10 positions agree with TRBD1. Looked up from germline, CDR1 is LGHNA and CDR2 is YSLEER. J lost 5 bases, V lost 2 bases, and 8 bases had no gene match. The CDR3 is made up of 16 amino acids. CDR3 loop: CASSQSGTGVRYGYTF. The CDR3 DNA is TGCGCCAGCAGCCAATCCGGGACAGGGGTGAGGTATGGCTACACCTTC.

This clone was counted a few times. The V call is TRBV3-1 (or the pseudogene TRBV3-2), the J call TRBJ2-7; 14 bases are shared with TRBD2. CDR3 length equals 16 residues. After removal of 5 bases from V and 5 bases from J, the junction contained 8 bases not matched to a gene. Germline V CDR1 and CDR2: LGHDT, YNNKEL (reference sequence). The CDR3 DNA reads TGTGCCAGCAGCAGGTGGACTAGCGGGGGGAACAACGAGCAGTACTTC. It is translated as CASSRWTSGGNNEQYF.

This sequence joins TRBV3-1 (or the pseudogene TRBV3-2) and TRBJ1-1; possible D gene TRBD1, 5 bases. From germline, CDR1 is LGHDT and CDR2 YNNKEL (reference sequence). The CDR3 sequence is 14 residues long. The V end lost 4 bases, the J end lost 2 bases, and 11 bases lay between the germline ends. CDR3 region: CASSRQDSNTEAFF. CDR3 in DNA: TGTGCCAGCAGCCGCCAAGACAGCAACACTGAAGCTTTCTTT.

This CDR3 is CASSSPPGVFNSPLHF. The CDR3 DNA follows: TGTGCCAGCAGCTCCCCGCCAGGGGTTTTCAATTCACCCCTCCACTTT. This chain connects TRBV3-1 (or the pseudogene TRBV3-2) to TRBJ1-6, with D possibly being TRBD1 (6 bases). Germline-derived CDR1 and CDR2 are LGHDT and YNNKEL (reference sequence). Trimming left V 5 bases short and J 7 bases short, with 18 bases between. This CDR3 spans 16 amino acids.

The chain is built from TRBV10-3 and TRBJ1-4, with a tentative D call TRBD1 (6 bases). Germline CDR1 ENHRY, CDR2 SYGVKD. CDR3 size: 12 residues. Trimming removed 4 bases at V and 7 bases at J, with 7 bases between. DNA for the CDR3: TGTGCCATCAGTGTACAGGGTGAAAAACTGTTTTTT. Translated, it gives CAISVQGEKLFF.

DNA for the CDR3: TGTGCCAGCAGTTTGCGGGGCAGGGGGGCGGCTAACTATGGCTACACCTTC. It yields the protein CASSLRGRGAANYGYTF. The gene calls are TRBV27 and TRBJ1-2; 7 nucleotides match TRBD1. The length of the CDR3 is 17 residues. Germline assignment: CDR1 MNHEY and CDR2 SMNVEV (reference sequence). With 3 bases clipped from V and 0 bases from J, the junction kept 10 bases outside the gene matches.

The chain is built from TRBV7-9 and TRBJ2-5, with 7 bases fitting TRBD2. Germline V gene lookup returns CDR1 SEHNR and CDR2 FQNEAQ (reference sequence). V was pared by 0 bases and J by 2 bases, with 9 bases of the junction left unmatched. The CDR3 loop spans 17 amino acids. The CDR3 bases are TGTGCCAGCAGCTTAGCGCGTGGGGAGGGTAGACAAGAGACCCAGTACTTC. Encoded protein: CASSLARGEGRQETQYF.

This clone was observed a single time. The CDR3 DNA reads as TGTGCCAGCAGCAGACTAGCGGCTAGCACAGATACGCAGTATTTT. Translated: CASSRLAASTDTQYF. The chain employs TRBV5-8 and TRBJ2-3, with TRBD2 matching over 9 bases. The germline V gene encodes CDR1 SGHTS and CDR2 YDEGEE. Trimming took 4 bases from V and 0 from J; bases not matched to a gene: 3. This CDR3 spans 15 amino acids.

V usage is TRBV12-3 or TRBV12-4 and J usage is TRBJ1-1; TRBD1 matches 8 bases. Losses at the gene ends were 5 bases for V and 2 bases for J; bases not matched to a gene: 1. The CDR3 loop spans 13 amino acids. The CDR3 DNA sequence: TGTGCCAGCAGTGGACAGGGAAACACTGAAGCTTTCTTT. Translated: CASSGQGNTEAFF.

As regards this clone: A junction end diverges from the germline sequence, so it may reflect a read error. The chain joins TRBV12-3 or TRBV12-4 to TRBJ2-2; D ambiguous. CDR3 length: 13 residues. CDR3 amino acids: CASSFSNSGELFF. Here the CDR3 DNA reads TGTGCCAGCAGTTTCTCGAACTCCGGGGAGCTGTTTTTT.